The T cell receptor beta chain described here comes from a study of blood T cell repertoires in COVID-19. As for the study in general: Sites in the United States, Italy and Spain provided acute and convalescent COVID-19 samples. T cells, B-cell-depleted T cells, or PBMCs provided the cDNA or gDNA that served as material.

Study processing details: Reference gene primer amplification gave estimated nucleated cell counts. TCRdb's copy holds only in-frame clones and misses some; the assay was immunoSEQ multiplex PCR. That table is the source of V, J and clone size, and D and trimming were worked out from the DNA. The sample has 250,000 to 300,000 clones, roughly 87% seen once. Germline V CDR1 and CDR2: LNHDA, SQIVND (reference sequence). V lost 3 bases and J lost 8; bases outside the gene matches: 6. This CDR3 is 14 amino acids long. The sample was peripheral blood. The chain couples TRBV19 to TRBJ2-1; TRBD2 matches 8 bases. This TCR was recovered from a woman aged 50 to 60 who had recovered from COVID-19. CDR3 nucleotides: TGTGCCAGTAGTATGACGGGAGGGCCAGATGAGCAGTTCTTC. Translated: CASSMTGGPDEQFF.